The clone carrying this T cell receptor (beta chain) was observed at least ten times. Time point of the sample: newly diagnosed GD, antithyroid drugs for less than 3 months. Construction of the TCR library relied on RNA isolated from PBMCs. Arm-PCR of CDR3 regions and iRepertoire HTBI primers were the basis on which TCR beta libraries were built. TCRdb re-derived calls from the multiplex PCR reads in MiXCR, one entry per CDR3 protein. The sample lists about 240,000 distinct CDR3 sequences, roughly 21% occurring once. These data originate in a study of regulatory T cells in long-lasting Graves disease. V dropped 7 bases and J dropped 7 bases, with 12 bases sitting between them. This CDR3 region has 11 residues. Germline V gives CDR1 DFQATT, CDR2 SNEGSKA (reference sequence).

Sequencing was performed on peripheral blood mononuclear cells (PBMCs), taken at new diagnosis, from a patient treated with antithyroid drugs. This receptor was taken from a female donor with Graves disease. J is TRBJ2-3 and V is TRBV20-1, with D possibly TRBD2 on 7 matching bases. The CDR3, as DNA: TGCAGTGTCAGGGGAGGGTATACGCAGTATTTT. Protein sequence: CSVRGGYTQYF.